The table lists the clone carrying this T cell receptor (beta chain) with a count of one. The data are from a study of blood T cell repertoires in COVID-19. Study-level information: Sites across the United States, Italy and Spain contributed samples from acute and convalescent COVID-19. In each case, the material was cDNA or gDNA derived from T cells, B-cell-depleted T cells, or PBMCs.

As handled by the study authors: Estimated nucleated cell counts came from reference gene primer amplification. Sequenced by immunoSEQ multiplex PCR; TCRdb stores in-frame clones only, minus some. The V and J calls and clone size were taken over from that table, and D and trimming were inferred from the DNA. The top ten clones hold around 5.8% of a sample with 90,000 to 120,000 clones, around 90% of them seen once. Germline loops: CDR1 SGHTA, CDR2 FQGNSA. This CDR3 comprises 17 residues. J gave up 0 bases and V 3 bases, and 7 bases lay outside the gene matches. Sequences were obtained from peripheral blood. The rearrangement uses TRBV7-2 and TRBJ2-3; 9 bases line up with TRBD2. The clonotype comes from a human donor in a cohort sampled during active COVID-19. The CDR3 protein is CASSFSGGPSSTDTQYF. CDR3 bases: TGTGCCAGCAGCTTTAGCGGGGGCCCCTCTAGCACAGATACGCAGTATTTT.